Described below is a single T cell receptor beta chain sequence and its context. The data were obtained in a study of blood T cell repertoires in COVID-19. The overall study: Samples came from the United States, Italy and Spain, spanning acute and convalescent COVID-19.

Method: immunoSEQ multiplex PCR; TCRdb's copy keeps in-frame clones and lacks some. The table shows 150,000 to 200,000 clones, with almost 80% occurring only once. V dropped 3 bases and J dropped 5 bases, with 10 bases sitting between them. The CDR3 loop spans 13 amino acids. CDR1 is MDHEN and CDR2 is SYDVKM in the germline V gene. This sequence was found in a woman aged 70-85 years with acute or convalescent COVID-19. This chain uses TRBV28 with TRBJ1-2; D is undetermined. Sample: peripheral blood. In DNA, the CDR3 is TGTGCCAGCAGTTTTATTCAGGATTATGGCTACACCTTC. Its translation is CASSFIQDYGYTF.